This T cell receptor beta chain comes out of a study of blood T cells in healthy people across ages (dated by TCRdb to between 2015 and 2017). With regard to the full study: In model experiments, roughly one uniquely barcoded TCR beta cDNA molecule per two T cells was captured by template switching. Two additional independent replicas of 1 million unique cDNA reads from the same blood draw were analyzed for two donors (one aged 18 to 30 and one aged 80 or older). To avoid experimental bias, donors of different ages were distributed randomly across sequencing lanes. The donors were divided into four age groups: young (average around 15 years), middle-aged (around 41), aged (about 61) and long-lived (roughly 82). The study measured age-related changes in TCR beta repertoire diversity using deep sequencing normalized with unique cDNA molecular identifiers. Summary of the overall study and its limitations: Donor CMV infection status was unknown, potentially confounding age-related changes in expanded clonotypes. Conclusive comparison of naive and antigen-experienced compartments was prevented by the profiling of bulk unsorted PBMCs. Compared with the aged group, more naive CD4+ T cells, fewer expanded clones and increased TCR diversity were shown by the long-lived group, suggesting age selection. As age increased, observed TCR beta diversity per million T cells dropped in a roughly linear way, and a significant reduction was already evident by age 40. Estimates of total diversity from one million sequenced T cells were regarded as lower bounds and underestimates. The percentage of naive T cells measured by flow cytometry correlated strongly with observed TCR beta diversity.

The roughly 39 donors, aged roughly 6 to 90 years, were systemically healthy Caucasian individuals from Russia. Each donor gave 8 to 10 milliliters of peripheral blood, collected into EDTA-treated Vacutainer tubes. Ficoll-Paque density-gradient centrifugation was used to isolate PBMCs, with at least 7 million obtained per sample. Total RNA was extracted from PBMCs with Trizol reagent, with at least 6 micrograms obtained per sample. For every donor, flow cytometry on a PBMC aliquot measured the percentage of naive CD45RAhigh/CD27high T cells. Libraries were prepared through 5' RACE. Sequencing was performed on an Illumina HiSeq 2500. A second roughly 6 to 12 cycle PCR used a sample-barcoded 5' primer and a J-beta primer mix. A unique molecular identifier was introduced onto each TCR beta cDNA molecule by a template-switch 5' adaptor carrying 12 random nucleotides. At least 2.5 million CDR3-containing paired-end reads were obtained from each sample. First-strand cDNA was synthesized from all RNA with the Mint cDNA synthesis kit, primed by a TRBC-specific oligonucleotide. All cDNA was treated with uracil-DNA glycosylase and then went through a first 18-cycle PCR with the universal primers M1SS and BC2_uni_R. Regarding the original processing steps: Each sample was normalized by randomly selecting 1 million high-quality reads, each carrying a distinct molecular identifier. Instead of being binned into consensus sequences, reads with shared molecular identifiers were discarded. CDR3 identification, clonotype clustering and error correction used MiTCR with a Q25 quality threshold and the strictest error-elimination algorithm. Lower-bound total TCR beta diversity was estimated with a nonparametric unseen species model using Euler transformation. Using fastp trimming at Q25 and MiXCR clonotype assembly, TCRdb reanalyzed the public sequencing data and kept in-frame beta chains. Each record represents a unique CDR3 protein, reported with the most common genes and DNA among its rows. What appears here as the V and J calls and clone size reflects TCRdb's work, not the paper's. The sample contains fewer than 1,000,000 distinct CDR3 sequences, under 55% of them found a single time. The ten biggest clones cover around 21% of the sample.

CDR1 and CDR2, per the germline V gene, are SGHRS and YFSETQ. Trimming removed 0 bases from V and 8 bases from J, leaving 12 bases between the germline ends. The CDR3 spans 14 residues, from the cysteine through the phenylalanine. This entry keeps only the CDR3 DNA: 42 bases, framed from base 1. As regards this clonotype: Its antigen remains undetermined. No base-level quality is on record; no much larger clone is a single base apart.

The sample was blood. This sequence originates from a man aged 60 to 69 in good health. The rearrangement combines TRBV5-1 with TRBJ2-1; perhaps TRBD2 is the D gene, with 5 bases matching. This receptor carries the CDR3 CASSLALVAHEQFF. The nucleotides read TGCGCCAGCAGCTTGGCTTTAGTAGCGCATGAGCAGTTCTTC.